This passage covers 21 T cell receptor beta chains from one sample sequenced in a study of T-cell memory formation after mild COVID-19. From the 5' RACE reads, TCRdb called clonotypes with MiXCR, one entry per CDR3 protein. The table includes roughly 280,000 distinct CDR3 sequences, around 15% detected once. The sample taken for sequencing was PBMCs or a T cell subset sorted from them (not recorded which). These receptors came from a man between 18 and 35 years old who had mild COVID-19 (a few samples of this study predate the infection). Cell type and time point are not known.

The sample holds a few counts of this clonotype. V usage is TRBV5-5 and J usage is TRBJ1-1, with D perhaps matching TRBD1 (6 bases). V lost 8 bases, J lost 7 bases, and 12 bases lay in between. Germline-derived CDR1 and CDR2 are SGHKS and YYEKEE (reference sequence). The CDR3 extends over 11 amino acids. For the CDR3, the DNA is TGTGCCAGGGACAGCTGTAATGAAGCTTTCTTT. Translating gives CARDSCNEAFF.

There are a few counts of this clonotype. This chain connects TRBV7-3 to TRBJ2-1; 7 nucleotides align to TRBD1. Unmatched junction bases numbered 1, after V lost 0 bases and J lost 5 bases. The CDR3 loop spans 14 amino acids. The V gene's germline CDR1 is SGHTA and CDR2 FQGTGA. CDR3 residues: CASSLTGTDNEQFF. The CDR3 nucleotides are TGTGCCAGCAGCTTAACCGGGACAGACAATGAGCAGTTCTTC.

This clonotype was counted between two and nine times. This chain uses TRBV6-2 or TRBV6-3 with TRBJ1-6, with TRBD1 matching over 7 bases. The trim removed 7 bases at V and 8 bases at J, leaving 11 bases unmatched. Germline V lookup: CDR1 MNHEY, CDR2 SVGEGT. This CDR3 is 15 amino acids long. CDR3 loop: CASIQGVFGYSPLHF. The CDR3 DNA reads TGTGCCAGCATCCAGGGGGTGTTTGGGTATTCACCCCTCCACTTT.

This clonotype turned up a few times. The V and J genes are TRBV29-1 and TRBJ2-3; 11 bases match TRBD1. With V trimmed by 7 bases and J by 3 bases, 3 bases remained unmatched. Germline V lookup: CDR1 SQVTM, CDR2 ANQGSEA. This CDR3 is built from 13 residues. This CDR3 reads CSGGQGETDTQYF. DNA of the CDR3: TGCAGCGGGGGACAGGGGGAAACAGATACGCAGTATTTT.

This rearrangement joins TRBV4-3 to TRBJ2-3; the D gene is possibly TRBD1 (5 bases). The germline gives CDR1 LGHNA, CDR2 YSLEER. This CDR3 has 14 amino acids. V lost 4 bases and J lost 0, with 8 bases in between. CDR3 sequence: CASSPRQSTDTQYF. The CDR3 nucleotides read TGCGCCAGCAGCCCAAGACAGAGCACAGATACGCAGTATTTT.

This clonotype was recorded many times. This CDR3 is CSARVGLGEVQYV. Here the CDR3 DNA reads TGCAGTGCTAGAGTCGGACTAGGAGAGGTGCAGTACGTC. The J gene is TRBJ2-7, the V gene TRBV20-1; 7 nucleotides align to TRBD2. Trimming took 1 base from V and 9 from J; bases not matched to a gene: 9. This CDR3 has 13 amino acids. Germline CDR1 DFQATT, CDR2 SNEGSKA (reference sequence).

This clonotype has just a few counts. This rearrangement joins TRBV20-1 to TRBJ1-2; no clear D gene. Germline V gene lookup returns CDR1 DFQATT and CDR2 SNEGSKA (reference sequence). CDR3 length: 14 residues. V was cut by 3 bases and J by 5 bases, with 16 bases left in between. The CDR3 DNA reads TGCAGTGCTAGGCGAACTGGGGATGGATATGGCTACACCTTC. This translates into CSARRTGDGYGYTF.

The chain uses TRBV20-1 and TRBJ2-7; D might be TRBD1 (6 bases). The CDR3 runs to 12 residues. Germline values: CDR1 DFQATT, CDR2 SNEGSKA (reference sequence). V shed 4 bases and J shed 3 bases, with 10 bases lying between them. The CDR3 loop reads CSAMTGLYEQYF. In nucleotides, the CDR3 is TGCAGTGCTATGACAGGACTCTACGAGCAGTACTTC.

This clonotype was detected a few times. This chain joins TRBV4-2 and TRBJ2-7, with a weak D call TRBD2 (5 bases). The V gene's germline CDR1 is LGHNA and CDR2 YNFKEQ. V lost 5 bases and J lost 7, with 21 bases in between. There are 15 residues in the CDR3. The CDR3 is CASSGLGSNTGEQYF. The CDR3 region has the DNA TGTGCCAGCAGCGGTTTGGGTAGCAATACGGGGGAGCAGTACTTC.

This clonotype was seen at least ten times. CDR3 sequence: CASSRRETYEQYF. CDR3 coding DNA: TGCGCCAGTTCTAGGCGGGAAACCTACGAGCAGTACTTC. This sequence joins TRBV10-2 and TRBJ2-7; D is possibly TRBD2 (6 bases). This CDR3 is built from 13 residues. V lost 9 bases and J 2 bases, leaving 14 bases between the germline ends. Germline V gene data show CDR1 as WSHSY and CDR2 as SAAADI.

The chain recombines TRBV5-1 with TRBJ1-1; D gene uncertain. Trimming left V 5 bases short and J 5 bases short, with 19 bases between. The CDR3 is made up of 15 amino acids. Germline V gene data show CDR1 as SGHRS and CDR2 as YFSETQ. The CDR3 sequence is CASRHYGRGRTEAFF. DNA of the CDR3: TGCGCCAGCAGACACTACGGGAGAGGGAGGACTGAAGCTTTCTTT.

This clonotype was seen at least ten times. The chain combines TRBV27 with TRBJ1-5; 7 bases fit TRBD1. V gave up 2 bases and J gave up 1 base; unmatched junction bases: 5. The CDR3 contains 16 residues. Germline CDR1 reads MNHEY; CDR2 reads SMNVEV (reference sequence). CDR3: CASSLVGTASNQPQHF. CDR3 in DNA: TGTGCCAGCAGTTTAGTTGGGACAGCCAGCAATCAGCCCCAGCATTTT.

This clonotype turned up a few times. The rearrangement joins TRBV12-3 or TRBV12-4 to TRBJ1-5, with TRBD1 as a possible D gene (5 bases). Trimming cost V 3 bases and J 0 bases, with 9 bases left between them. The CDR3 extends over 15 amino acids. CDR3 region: CASSFTRDSNQPQHF. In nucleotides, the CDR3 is TGTGCCAGCAGTTTCACCAGGGATAGCAATCAGCCCCAGCATTTT.

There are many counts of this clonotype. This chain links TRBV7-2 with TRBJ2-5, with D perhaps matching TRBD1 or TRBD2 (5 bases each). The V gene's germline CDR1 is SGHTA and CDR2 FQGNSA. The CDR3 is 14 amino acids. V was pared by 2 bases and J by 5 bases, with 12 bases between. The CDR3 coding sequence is TGTGCCAGCAGCTTACTTACCAGGGAGGAGACCCAGTACTTC. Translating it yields CASSLLTREETQYF.

CDR3: CATSRGRGQSGNTIYF. In DNA form, the CDR3 reads TGTGCCACCAGCAGAGGCAGGGGGCAATCCGGAAACACCATATATTTT. The chain couples TRBV15 to TRBJ1-3; TRBD1 matches 8 bases. With V trimmed by 1 base and J by 4 bases, 6 bases remained unmatched. The CDR3 extends over 16 amino acids. Germline values: CDR1 LNHNV, CDR2 YYDKDF (reference sequence).

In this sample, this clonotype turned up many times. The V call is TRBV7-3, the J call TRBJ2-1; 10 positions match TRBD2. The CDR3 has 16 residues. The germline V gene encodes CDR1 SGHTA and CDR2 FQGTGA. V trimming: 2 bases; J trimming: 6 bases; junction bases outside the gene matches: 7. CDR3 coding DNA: TGTGCCAGCAGCTTAGTTCGGACTAGCGGTTCCAATGAGCAGTTCTTC. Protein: CASSLVRTSGSNEQFF.

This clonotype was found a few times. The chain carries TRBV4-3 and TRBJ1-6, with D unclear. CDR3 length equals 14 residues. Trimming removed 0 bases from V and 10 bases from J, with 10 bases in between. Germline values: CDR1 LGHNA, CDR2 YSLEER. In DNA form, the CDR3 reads TGCGCCAGCAGCCAAGAAACACTGCGGTCACCCCTCCACTTT. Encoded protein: CASSQETLRSPLHF.

The CDR3 is CASIRTDTINTEAFF. The CDR3, as DNA: TGTGCCAGCATCAGGACAGACACTATCAACACTGAAGCTTTCTTT. The rearrangement uses TRBV7-9 and TRBJ1-1; a weak D match, TRBD1 (6 bases). The CDR3 has 15 residues. The germline V gene has CDR1 SEHNR and CDR2 FQNEAQ (reference sequence). The ends were cut back, 7 bases at V and 2 bases at J, with 17 bases in the middle. Full variable domain (remainder filled in from reference TRBV7-9 and TRBJ1-1): DTGVSQNPRHKITKRGQNVTFRCDPISEHNRLYWYRQTLGQGPEFLTYFQNEAQLEKSRLLSDRFSAERPKGSFSTLEIQRTEQGDSAMYLCASIRTDTINTEAFFGQGTRLTVV.

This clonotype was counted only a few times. The CDR3 region is CATTDRVTDTQYF. The CDR3 nucleotides are TGTGCCACCACGGACAGGGTAACAGATACGCAGTATTTT. The chain links TRBV15 to TRBJ2-3; 8 bases match TRBD1. The V segment lost 7 bases and the J segment 3 bases; nucleotides outside the gene matches: 3. Per germline, CDR1 LNHNV and CDR2 YYDKDF (reference sequence). The CDR3 has 13 residues.

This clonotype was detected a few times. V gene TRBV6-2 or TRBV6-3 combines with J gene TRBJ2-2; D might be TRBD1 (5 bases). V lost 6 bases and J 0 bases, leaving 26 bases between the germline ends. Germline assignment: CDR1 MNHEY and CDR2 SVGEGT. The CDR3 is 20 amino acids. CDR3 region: CASRRPTEPRPKSNTGELFF. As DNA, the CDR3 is TGTGCCAGCAGAAGACCGACAGAGCCACGACCCAAATCGAACACCGGGGAGCTGTTTTTT.

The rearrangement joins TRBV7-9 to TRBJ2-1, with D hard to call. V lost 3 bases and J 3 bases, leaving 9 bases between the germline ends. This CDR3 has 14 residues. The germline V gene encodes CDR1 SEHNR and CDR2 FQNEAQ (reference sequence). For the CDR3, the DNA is TGTGCCAGCAGCTTTCGACGCAACTACAATGAGCAGTTCTTC. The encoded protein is CASSFRRNYNEQFF.